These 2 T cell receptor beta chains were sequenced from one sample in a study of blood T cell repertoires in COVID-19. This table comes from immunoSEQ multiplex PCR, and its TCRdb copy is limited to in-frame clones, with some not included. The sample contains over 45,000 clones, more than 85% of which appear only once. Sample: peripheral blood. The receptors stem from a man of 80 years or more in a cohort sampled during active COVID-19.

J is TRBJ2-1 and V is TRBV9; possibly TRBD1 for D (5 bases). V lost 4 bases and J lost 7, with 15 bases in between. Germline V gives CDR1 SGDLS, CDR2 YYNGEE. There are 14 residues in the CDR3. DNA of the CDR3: TGTGCCAGCAGCCAAGCCGGCAGGGTTAATGAGCAGTTCTTC. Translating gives CASSQAGRVNEQFF.

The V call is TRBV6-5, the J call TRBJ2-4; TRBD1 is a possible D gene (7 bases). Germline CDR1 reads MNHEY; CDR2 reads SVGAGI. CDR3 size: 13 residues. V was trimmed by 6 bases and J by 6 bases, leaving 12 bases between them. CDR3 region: CASSQGGVNIQYF. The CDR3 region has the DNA TGTGCCAGCAGCCAGGGGGGAGTAAACATTCAGTACTTC.